The TCR beta chain described here comes from a study of T cell changes during pregnancy in multiple sclerosis. The repertoire was sequenced with immunoSEQ multiplex PCR; TCRdb's copy has only in-frame clones and lacks some. There are under 65,000 clones in the sample; nearly 95% occur only once, and 0.5% lies in the top ten. This clone has only one observation. Germline V gene data show CDR1 as SGHVS and CDR2 as FQNEAQ. The CDR3 totals 15 residues. V shed 1 base and J shed 3 bases, with 12 bases lying between them. The sequences come from CD4+ T cells from peripheral blood mononuclear cells, collected in the third trimester of pregnancy. The source of this sequence is a female donor with multiple sclerosis, enrolled in a pregnancy study. The chain has TRBV7-8 and TRBJ1-2; D remains ambiguous. The CDR3 here is CASSLEFESDYGYTF. CDR3 nucleotides: TGTGCCAGCAGCTTAGAATTCGAAAGCGACTATGGCTACACCTTC. Full variable domain (missing parts from reference TRBV7-8 and TRBJ1-2): GAGVSQSPRYKVAKRGQDVALRCDPISGHVSLFWYQQALGQGPEFLTYFQNEAQLDKSGLPSDRFFAERPEGSVSTLKIQRTQQEDSAVYLCASSLEFESDYGYTFGSGTRLTVV.